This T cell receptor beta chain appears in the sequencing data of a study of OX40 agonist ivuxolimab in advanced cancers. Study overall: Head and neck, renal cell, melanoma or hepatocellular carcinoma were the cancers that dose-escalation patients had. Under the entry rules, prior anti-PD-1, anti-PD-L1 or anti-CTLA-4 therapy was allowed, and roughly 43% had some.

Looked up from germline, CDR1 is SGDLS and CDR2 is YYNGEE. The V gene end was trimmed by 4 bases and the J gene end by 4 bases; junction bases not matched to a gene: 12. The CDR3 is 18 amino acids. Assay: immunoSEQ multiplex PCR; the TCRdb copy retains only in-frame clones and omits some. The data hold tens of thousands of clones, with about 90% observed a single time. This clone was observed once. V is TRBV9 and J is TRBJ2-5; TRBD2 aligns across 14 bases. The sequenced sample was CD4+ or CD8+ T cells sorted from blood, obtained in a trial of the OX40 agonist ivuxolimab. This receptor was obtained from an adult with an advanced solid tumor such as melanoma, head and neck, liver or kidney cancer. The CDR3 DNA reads TGTGCCAGCAGCACCGGACAGCCGGGACTAGCGGGAGCAGAGACCCAGTACTTC. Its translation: CASSTGQPGLAGAETQYF.